Below are 20 T cell receptor beta chains sequenced from a single sample in a study of T cell clonality in common variable immunodeficiency (dated by TCRdb to the mid-2010s). Library preparation used the immunoSEQ multiplex PCR assay. TCRdb took over this immuneACCESS table, retaining in-frame rearrangements with V and J assigned. Such tables are incomplete; in checked studies, under half of the missing clones stem from an unresolved V gene, and the remainder is unexplained. The sample features under 50,000 clones, and none is a singleton. Jointly, the top ten make up 0.68% of the sample. Material: peripheral blood mononuclear cells. All receptors come from a person aged 18 to 69 in good health.

This clone was observed at least ten times. The observed sequence ends 3 residues before the CDR3 terminus, with the missing tail filled in from the germline J gene. The V call is TRBV7-9, the J call TRBJ2-3; no clear D. Germline assignment: CDR1 SEHNR and CDR2 FQNEAQ (reference sequence). V shed 1 base and J shed 5 bases, with 7 bases lying between them. This CDR3 is 13 amino acids long. The CDR3 sequence: CASSLGFQDTQYF. The sequenced CDR3 bases are TGTGCCAGCAGCTTAGGTTTCCAAGATACG.

This clone was detected ten times or more. The sequence runs out 3 residues before the end of the CDR3; the remainder is reconstructed from the germline J gene. V usage is TRBV30 and J usage is TRBJ2-5; 16 nucleotides line up with TRBD2. The CDR3 extends over 17 amino acids. The V gene end was trimmed by 2 bases and the J gene end by 5 bases; junction bases not matched to a gene: 8. Germline CDR1 reads GTSNPN; CDR2 reads SVGIG (reference sequence). The covered CDR3 bases are TGTGCCTGGAGTCCGGGACTAGCGGGAGGGCCGGGGGAGACC. This translates into CAWSPGLAGGPGET. The complete CDR3 protein is CAWSPGLAGGPGETQYF.

This clone appeared many times. Incomplete CDR3 DNA: TGTGCCAGCAGTTACTCGATTTCCAGGGACTATGGC. It codes for CASSYSISRDYG. The entire CDR3 sequence reads CASSYSISRDYGYTF. The chain couples TRBV6-2 or TRBV6-3 to TRBJ1-2, with TRBD1 as a possible D gene (5 bases). The read halts 3 residues ahead of the CDR3 end, with the missing end drawn from the germline J gene. Germline loops: CDR1 MNHEY, CDR2 SVGEGT. The CDR3 totals 15 residues. The V and J ends lost 0 bases and 3 bases respectively, with 11 bases between them.

This clone was observed at least ten times. The read gets to within 3 residues of the CDR3 end, and the germline J gene fills in the rest. The J gene is TRBJ1-5, the V gene TRBV20-1; TRBD1 matches at 8 bases. The CDR3 has 16 residues. V was pared by 3 bases and J by 0 bases, with 7 bases of the junction left unmatched. Germline assignment: CDR1 DFQATT and CDR2 SNEGSKA (reference sequence). The CDR3 bases that were read are TGCAGTGCTAGGCCCAGGGGGCAAAATAGCAATCAGCCC. As protein: CSARPRGQNSNQP. In full, the CDR3 reads CSARPRGQNSNQPQHF.

Ten or more counts support this clone. The sequenced fragment ends 3 residues before the CDR3 boundary, so the rest is inferred from the germline J gene. This chain links TRBV19 with TRBJ2-7; TRBD1 might be the D (5 bases). The germline CDR1 and CDR2 sequences are LNHDA and SQIVND (reference sequence). Trimming stripped 0 bases from V and 4 bases from J, with 13 bases between. This CDR3 has 15 amino acids. CDR3 DNA, as far as it was read: TGTGCCAGTAGTATAGATCAGGGCTCCTCGTACGAG. It translates to CASSIDQGSSYE. The complete CDR3 protein is CASSIDQGSSYEQYF.

Ten or more counts support this clone. The read comes to an end 3 residues before the CDR3 does, leaving the germline J gene to fill in the end. The chain uses TRBV7-2 and TRBJ1-2; D possibly corresponds to TRBD1 (6 bases). The germline V gene encodes CDR1 SGHTA and CDR2 FQGNSA. The CDR3 contains 14 residues. The V gene lost 1 base and the J gene lost 4 bases, with 10 bases spanning the gap. CDR3 loop: CASSLDPGAYGYTF. The CDR3 DNA, read in part, is TGTGCCAGCAGCTTAGATCCAGGGGCCTATGGC.

This clone was detected many times. The read gets to within 3 residues of the CDR3 end, and the germline J gene fills in the rest. The chain employs TRBV12-3 or TRBV12-4 and TRBJ1-4; D is unresolved. V gave up 2 bases and J gave up 8 bases, with 15 bases separating them. The CDR3 is 15 residues long. The sequenced CDR3 bases are TGTGCCAGCAGTTTAAGCTCCCAGGCCAGGGAAAAA. This gives the protein CASSLSSQAREK. The full CDR3 protein is CASSLSSQAREKLFF.

This clone was detected only a few times. The read halts 3 residues ahead of the CDR3 end, with the missing end drawn from the germline J gene. The chain links TRBV5-1 to TRBJ1-1, with D possibly TRBD1 on 6 matching bases. The V gene's germline CDR1 is SGHRS and CDR2 YFSETQ. The V end lost 0 bases, the J end lost 1 base, and 13 bases lay between the germline ends. The length of the CDR3 is 16 residues. The DNA read from the CDR3 is TGCGCCAGCAGCTTGGCCGGCAGGGGCGGGAACACTGAA. It encodes CASSLAGRGGNTE. The CDR3 in full is CASSLAGRGGNTEAFF.

This clone was picked up many times. The sequence runs out 3 residues before the end of the CDR3; the remainder is reconstructed from the germline J gene. J is TRBJ2-3 and V is TRBV11-3, with D uncertain. Germline lookup yields CDR1 SGHNT and CDR2 YENEEA. The length of the CDR3 is 15 residues. V lost 1 base to trimming and J lost 2 bases, with 10 bases between them. CDR3 loop: CASSLVATLTDTQYF. The sequenced CDR3 bases are TGTGCCAGCAGCTTAGTTGCTACTCTCACAGATACG. The full variable domain, its missing parts supplied by reference TRBV11-3 and TRBJ2-3, is EAGVVQSPRYKIIEKKQPVAFWCNPISGHNTLYWYLQNLGQGPELLIRYENEEAVDDSQLPKDRFSAERLKGVDSTLKIQPAELGDSAVYLCASSLVATLTDTQYFGPGTRLTVL.

In this sample, this clone turned up many times. The read falls 3 residues short of the CDR3 end, and the missing part is taken from the germline J gene. The chain combines TRBV6-2 or TRBV6-3 with TRBJ2-3, with 8 nucleotides matching TRBD2. V dropped 5 bases and J dropped 7; count of bases not matched to a gene: 8. This CDR3 contains 14 residues. The V gene's germline CDR1 is MNHEY and CDR2 SVGEGT. The CDR3 sequence: CASSPGGGLNTQYF. The covered CDR3 bases are TGTGCCAGCAGTCCCGGGGGGGGGTTGAATACG.

This clone has ten or more counts. The DNA ends 3 residues before the CDR3 does, and the rest of the CDR3 is filled in from the germline J gene. The V call is TRBV12-3 or TRBV12-4, the J call TRBJ1-1; perhaps TRBD1 as D (5 bases). V was clipped by 3 bases and J by 4 bases, with 9 bases between them. CDR3 length equals 13 residues. The part of the CDR3 DNA that was read is TGTGCCAGCAGTTTCCCCAGGGTCACTGAA. Protein: CASSFPRVTE. The entire CDR3 protein is CASSFPRVTEAFF.

This clone was detected ten times or more. The read ends 3 residues early relative to the CDR3; the germline J gene fills the gap. The V and J genes are TRBV5-1 and TRBJ2-7, with D possibly being TRBD2 (6 bases). V was shortened by 4 bases and J by 1 base, with 15 bases between the two germline ends. CDR1 SGHRS and CDR2 YFSETQ come from the germline V gene. The CDR3 is 15 amino acids. The CDR3 is CASSVSGSGSYEQYF. The sequenced CDR3 bases are TGCGCCAGCAGCGTTAGCGGAAGTGGGTCCTACGAG.

This clone was counted at least ten times. The read is 3 residues too short to cover the CDR3 end, so that end is filled in from the germline J gene. The chain joins TRBV10-3 to TRBJ1-5; 8 bases are a match to TRBD1. There are 15 residues in the CDR3. Germline CDR1 and CDR2: ENHRY and SYGVKD. V trimming: 2 bases; J trimming: 8 bases; junction bases outside the gene matches: 8. CDR3 in amino acids: CAISEPRTGREPQHF. The DNA read from the CDR3 is TGTGCCATCAGTGAGCCTCGGACAGGGAGGGAGCCC.

This clone was detected many times. The read stops 3 residues short of the end of the CDR3; the missing end is completed from the germline J gene. This rearrangement joins TRBV6-1 to TRBJ2-1; TRBD2 aligns across 10 bases. V lost 0 bases and J lost 7; bases outside the gene matches: 15. The CDR3 length is 19 residues. The germline CDR1 and CDR2 sequences are MNHNS and SASEGT. The DNA read from the CDR3 is TGTGCCAGCAGTGAAGCCGGAATGTCTAGCGGGGGCCTCGGTAATGAG. Its translation: CASSEAGMSSGGLGNE. The whole CDR3 protein reads CASSEAGMSSGGLGNEQFF.

Ten or more counts support this clone. The read ends 3 residues early relative to the CDR3; the germline J gene fills the gap. The chain combines TRBV5-4 with TRBJ1-3; no clear D gene. CDR1 SGHNT and CDR2 YYREEE come from the germline V gene (reference sequence). V lost 1 base to trimming and J lost 4 bases, with 15 bases between them. CDR3 size: 16 residues. Partial CDR3 DNA: TGTGCCAGCAGCTTGAAGACAACTCCTTCCGGAAACACC. It is translated as CASSLKTTPSGNT. The entire CDR3 is CASSLKTTPSGNTIYF.

This clone was counted at least ten times. The sequenced fragment ends 3 residues before the CDR3 boundary, so the rest is inferred from the germline J gene. J is TRBJ1-2 and V is TRBV15; D may be TRBD1 (6 bases). Trimming cost V 0 bases and J 2 bases, with 13 bases left between them. Germline CDR1 and CDR2: LNHNV and YYDKDF (reference sequence). The CDR3 has 16 amino acids. The CDR3 spells CATSRDRGRQNYGYTF. CDR3 DNA, as far as it was read: TGTGCCACCAGCAGAGACAGGGGACGTCAGAACTATGGC.

At least ten counts were recorded for this clone. With the read ending 3 residues before the CDR3 end, the germline J gene is used to fill in that end. The J gene is TRBJ2-5, the V gene TRBV5-1, with a tentative D call TRBD1 (5 bases). Germline lookup yields CDR1 SGHRS and CDR2 YFSETQ. CDR3 size: 15 residues. V lost 3 bases and J lost 5, with 17 bases in between. CDR3 region: CASSWPQGGVETQYF. Incomplete CDR3 DNA: TGCGCCAGCAGCTGGCCCCAGGGTGGGGTCGAGACC.

There are a few counts of this clone. With the read ending 3 residues before the CDR3 end, the germline J gene is used to fill in that end. The J gene is TRBJ2-7, the V gene TRBV30; 10 bases map to TRBD2. This CDR3 comprises 16 residues. Trimming at V came to 0 bases and at J to 3 bases, leaving 8 bases not matched to a gene. Germline V gene sequence: CDR1 GTSNPN, CDR2 SVGIG (reference sequence). The CDR3 reads CAWSVPLLAGSYEQYF. The sequenced CDR3 bases are TGTGCCTGGAGTGTGCCCTTACTAGCGGGAAGCTACGAG. Together with reference TRBV30 and TRBJ2-7, the CDR3 gives the full variable domain: SQTIHQWPATLVQPVGSPLSLECTVEGTSNPNLYWYRQAAGRGLQLLFYSVGIGQISSEVPQNLSASRPQDRQFILSSKKLLLSDSGFYLCAWSVPLLAGSYEQYFGPGTRLTVT.

This clone was seen ten or more times. The read halts 3 residues ahead of the CDR3 end, with the missing end drawn from the germline J gene. V and J are TRBV19 and TRBJ1-2, with D maybe TRBD1 (6 bases). Trimming removed 3 bases from V and 5 bases from J, with 16 bases in between. CDR1 LNHDA and CDR2 SQIVND come from the germline V gene (reference sequence). This CDR3 comprises 15 residues. CDR3 region: CASSMRAGEGYGYTF. The sequenced CDR3 bases are TGTGCCAGTAGTATGCGGGCAGGGGAAGGGTATGGC.

This clone occurred many times. The read ends 3 residues early relative to the CDR3; the germline J gene fills the gap. The chain links TRBV12-3 or TRBV12-4 to TRBJ2-3, with 8 bases matching TRBD2. V lost 6 bases, J lost 3 bases, and 11 bases stayed unmatched. CDR3 length equals 16 residues. The sequenced CDR3 bases are TGTGCCAGCAGGTTGGGGGGACTAGGGGGTACAGATACG. Its translation: CASRLGGLGGTDT. Given in full, the CDR3 is CASRLGGLGGTDTQYF.